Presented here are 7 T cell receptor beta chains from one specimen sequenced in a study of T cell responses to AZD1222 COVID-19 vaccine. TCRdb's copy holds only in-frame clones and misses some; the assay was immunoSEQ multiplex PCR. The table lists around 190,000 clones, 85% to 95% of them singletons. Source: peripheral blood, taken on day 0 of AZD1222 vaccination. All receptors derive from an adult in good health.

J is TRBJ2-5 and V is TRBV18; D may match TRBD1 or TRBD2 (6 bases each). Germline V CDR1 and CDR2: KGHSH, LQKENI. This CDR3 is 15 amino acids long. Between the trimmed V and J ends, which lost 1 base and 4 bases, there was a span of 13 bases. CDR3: CASSPRGATGETQYF. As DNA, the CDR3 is TGTGCCAGCTCACCACGGGGGGCTACGGGAGAGACCCAGTACTTC.

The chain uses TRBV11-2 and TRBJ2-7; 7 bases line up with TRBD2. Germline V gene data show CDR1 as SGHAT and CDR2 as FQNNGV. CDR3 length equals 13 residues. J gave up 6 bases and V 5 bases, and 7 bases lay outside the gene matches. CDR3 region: CASSPPGGSEQYF. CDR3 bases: TGTGCCAGCAGCCCTCCGGGCGGGAGCGAGCAGTACTTC.

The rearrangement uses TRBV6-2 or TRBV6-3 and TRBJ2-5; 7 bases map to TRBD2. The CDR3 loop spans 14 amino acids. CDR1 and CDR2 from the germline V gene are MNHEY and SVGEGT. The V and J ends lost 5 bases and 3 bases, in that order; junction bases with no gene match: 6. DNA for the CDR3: TGTGCCAGCAGTCCCACCGGGAGGAAAGAGACCCAGTACTTC. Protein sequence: CASSPTGRKETQYF.

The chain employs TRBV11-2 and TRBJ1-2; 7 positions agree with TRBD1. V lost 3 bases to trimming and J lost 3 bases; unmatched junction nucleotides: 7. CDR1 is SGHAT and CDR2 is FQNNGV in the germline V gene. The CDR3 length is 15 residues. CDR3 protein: CASSFAAGGDYGYTF. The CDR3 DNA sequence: TGTGCCAGCAGCTTTGCTGCAGGGGGAGACTATGGCTACACCTTC. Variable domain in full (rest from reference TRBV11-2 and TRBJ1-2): EAGVAQSPRYKIIEKRQSVAFWCNPISGHATLYWYQQILGQGPKLLIQFQNNGVVDDSQLPKDRFSAERLKGVDSTLKIQPAKLEDSAVYLCASSFAAGGDYGYTFGSGTRLTVV.

CDR3 nucleotide sequence: TGTGCCAGCAGCGAAAGGTGGCTAGCAGCCCAAGAGACCCAGTACTTC. Amino acid sequence: CASSERWLAAQETQYF. J is TRBJ2-5 and V is TRBV3-1 (or the pseudogene TRBV3-2); TRBD2 is a possible D gene (5 bases). Germline loops: CDR1 LGHDT, CDR2 YNNKEL (reference sequence). The V end was cut by 5 bases, the J end by 1 base, with 17 bases between. This CDR3 contains 16 residues.

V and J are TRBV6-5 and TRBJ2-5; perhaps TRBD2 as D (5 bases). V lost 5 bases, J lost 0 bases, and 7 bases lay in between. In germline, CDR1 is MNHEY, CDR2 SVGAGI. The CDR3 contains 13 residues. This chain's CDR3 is CASSPGNQETQYF. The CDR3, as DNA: TGTGCCAGCAGTCCCGGGAACCAAGAGACCCAGTACTTC.

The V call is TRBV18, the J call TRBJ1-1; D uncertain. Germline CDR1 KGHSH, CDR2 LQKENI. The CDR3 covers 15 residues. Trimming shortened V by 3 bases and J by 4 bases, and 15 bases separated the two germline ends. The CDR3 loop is CASSPQGRSSTEAFF. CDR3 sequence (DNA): TGTGCCAGCTCACCGCAAGGACGGAGCTCCACTGAAGCTTTCTTT. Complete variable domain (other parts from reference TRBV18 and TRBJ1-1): NAGVMQNPRHLVRRRGQEARLRCSPMKGHSHVYWYRQLPEEGLKFMVYLQKENIIDESGMPKERFSAEFPKEGPSILRIQQVVRGDSAAYFCASSPQGRSSTEAFFGQGTRLTVV.